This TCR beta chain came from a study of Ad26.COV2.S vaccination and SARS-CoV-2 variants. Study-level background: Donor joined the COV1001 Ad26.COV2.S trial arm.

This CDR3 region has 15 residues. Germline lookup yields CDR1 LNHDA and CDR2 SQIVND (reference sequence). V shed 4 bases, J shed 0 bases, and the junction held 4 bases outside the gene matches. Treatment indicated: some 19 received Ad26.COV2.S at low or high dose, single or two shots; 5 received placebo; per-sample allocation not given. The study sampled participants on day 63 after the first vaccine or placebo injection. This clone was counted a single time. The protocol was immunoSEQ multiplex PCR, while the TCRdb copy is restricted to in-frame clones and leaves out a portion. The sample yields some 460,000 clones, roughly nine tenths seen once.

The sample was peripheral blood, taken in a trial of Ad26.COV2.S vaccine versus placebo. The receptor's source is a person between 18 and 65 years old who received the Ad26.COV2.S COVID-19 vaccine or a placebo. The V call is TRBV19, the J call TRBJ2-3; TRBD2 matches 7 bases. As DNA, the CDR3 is TGTGCCAGTAGTACACAGCGGGGAAGCACAGATACGCAGTATTTT. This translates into CASSTQRGSTDTQYF.